Listed below are T cell receptor beta chains from one sample, sequenced in a study of tumour-infiltrating T cells in Burkitt lymphoma. Clones were read by immunoSEQ multiplex PCR, and TCRdb kept only the in-frame ones, dropping some. The sample shows around 17,000 clones, about 80% of them seen only once. Sequencing was done on a sample of tumor tissue. The source is a human donor with diffuse large B-cell lymphoma. Each CDR3 is given with its conserved first and last residue. D genes are given only for firm matches. Clone size is stated in some rows and not others, as once, few, many or a class when expanded.

abundance,d_gene,j_gene,v_gene,CDR3aa,CDR3nt
NA,NA,TRBJ2-5,TRBV27,CASSFVPGTLQETQYF,TGTGCCAGCAGTTTCGTCCCCGGGACTCTCCAAGAGACCCAGTACTTC
NA,TRBD1,TRBJ1-2,TRBV13,CASTRGSGVGGYTF,TGTGCCAGCACCAGGGGGTCAGGGGTCGGGGGCTACACCTTC
NA,NA,TRBJ2-6,TRBV9,CASSSWGRGNSGANVLTF,TGTGCCAGCAGCTCTTGGGGCAGGGGAAACTCTGGGGCCAACGTCCTGACTTTC
NA,TRBD2,TRBJ2-3,TRBV7-3,CASSSPGLADTQYF,TGTGCCAGCAGCTCCCCGGGACTAGCAGATACGCAGTATTTT
NA,NA,TRBJ1-1,TRBV7-6,CASSFRDGAEAFF,TGTGCCAGCAGCTTCCGGGACGGCGCTGAAGCTTTCTTT
once,NA,TRBJ2-1,TRBV5-4,CASSRKQGSYNEQFF,TGTGCCAGCAGCAGGAAACAGGGCTCCTACAATGAGCAGTTCTTC
NA,NA,TRBJ2-1,TRBV13,CASSLGWGLQEQFF,TGTGCCAGCAGCTTAGGCTGGGGACTGCAGGAGCAGTTCTTC
NA,TRBD1,TRBJ1-3,TRBV28,CASSELAGQGSNTIYF,TGTGCCAGCAGTGAGTTGGCGGGACAGGGGTCAAACACCATATATTTT
NA,TRBD2,TRBJ2-1,TRBV7-2,CASSLRALAGENNEQFF,TGTGCCAGCAGCTTAAGAGCTTTAGCGGGAGAAAACAATGAGCAGTTCTTC
NA,TRBD1,TRBJ1-1,TRBV11-3,CASRGQGEAFF,TGTGCCAGCAGGGGACAGGGGGAAGCTTTCTTT
few,TRBD1,TRBJ2-3,TRBV29-1,CSGMTGSDTQYF,TGCAGCGGTATGACAGGGTCAGATACGCAGTATTTT
NA,TRBD1,TRBJ2-7,TRBV4-3,CASSQGPAGTGGGEQYF,TGCGCCAGCAGCCAAGGTCCCGCCGGGACAGGGGGCGGCGAGCAGTACTTC
once,NA,TRBJ2-1,TRBV25-1,CASTGPFYNEQFF,TGTGCCAGCACGGGACCGTTCTACAATGAGCAGTTCTTC
once,TRBD2,TRBJ2-1,TRBV6-5,CASSYRLAGDPEQFF,TGTGCCAGTAGTTACCGACTAGCGGGAGATCCTGAGCAGTTCTTC
few,TRBD2,TRBJ2-1,TRBV25-1,CASSPGLAYNEQFF,TGTGCCAGCAGTCCGGGACTAGCATACAATGAGCAGTTCTTC
NA,TRBD1,TRBJ1-1,TRBV2,CASYRGNTEAFF,TGTGCCAGCTACAGGGGAAACACTGAAGCTTTCTTT
NA,TRBD2,TRBJ2-7,TRBV10-3,CAIRGGTRLYEQYF,TGTGCCATCAGGGGGGGGACTAGACTCTACGAGCAGTACTTC
NA,TRBD2,TRBJ2-2,TRBV5-1,CASSPGLADTGELFF,TGCGCCAGCAGCCCGGGACTAGCGGACACCGGGGAGCTGTTTTTT
NA,NA,TRBJ1-5,TRBV2,CASSPGPISNQPQHF,TGTGCCAGCAGCCCGGGACCGATTAGCAATCAGCCCCAGCATTTT
NA,NA,TRBJ1-4,TRBV19,CASSMVGAEKLFF,TGTGCCAGTAGTATGGTGGGAGCTGAAAAACTGTTTTTT
once,NA,TRBJ1-2,TRBV5-4,CASSPKQGVPNYGYTF,TGTGCCAGCAGCCCGAAACAGGGAGTCCCTAACTATGGCTACACCTTC
few,TRBD1,TRBJ2-3,TRBV4-3,CASSQDIGQGTDTQYF,TGCGCCAGCAGCCAAGATATAGGACAGGGCACAGATACGCAGTATTTT
NA,TRBD1,TRBJ1-2,TRBV10-3,CAITPTGEYGYTF,TGTGCCATCACCCCGACAGGGGAGTATGGCTACACCTTC
NA,NA,TRBJ2-7,TRBV7-2,CASSSPEGVYSYEQYF,TGTGCCAGCAGCTCCCCCGAAGGGGTCTACTCCTACGAGCAGTACTTC
NA,NA,TRBJ1-4,TRBV29-1,CSVEPSTNTNEKLFF,TGCAGCGTCGAACCCTCGACGAACACTAATGAAAAACTGTTTTTT
NA,TRBD1,TRBJ1-3,TRBV15,CATSRPGQGRLGNTIYF,TGTGCCACCAGCAGACCTGGACAGGGTCGTTTGGGGAACACCATATATTTT
NA,NA,TRBJ1-5,TRBV11-2,CASSLESNQPQHF,TGTGCCAGCAGCTTAGAATCGAATCAGCCCCAGCATTTT
NA,NA,TRBJ1-1,TRBV18,CASSPPVWSRDNEAFF,TGTGCCAGCTCACCACCGGTATGGTCTAGGGACAATGAAGCTTTCTTT
NA,NA,TRBJ1-1,TRBV27,CASSLNGGNTEAFF,TGTGCCAGCAGTTTAAATGGCGGCAACACTGAAGCTTTCTTT
NA,NA,TRBJ2-1,TRBV7-2,CASLQGGSWNNEQFF,TGTGCCAGCTTGCAGGGGGGCTCCTGGAACAATGAGCAGTTCTTC
NA,TRBD1,TRBJ1-1,TRBV10-3,CAISERQGNTEAFF,TGTGCCATCAGTGAGCGACAGGGGAACACTGAAGCTTTCTTT
few,NA,TRBJ2-1,TRBV4-3,CASSQGLLVNEQFF,TGCGCCAGCAGCCAAGGCCTACTAGTTAATGAGCAGTTCTTC
NA,NA,TRBJ2-1,TRBV10-3,CAISDGTERGNEQFF,TGTGCCATCAGTGACGGAACAGAGAGGGGCAATGAGCAGTTCTTC
NA,NA,TRBJ2-3,TRBV4-3,CASSQEQATDTQYF,TGCGCCAGCAGCCAAGAACAGGCCACAGATACGCAGTATTTT
NA,TRBD1,TRBJ1-5,TRBV13,CASSSTGTGGLNQPQHF,TGTGCCAGCAGCTCTACCGGGACAGGGGGTCTTAATCAGCCCCAGCATTTT
NA,TRBD2,TRBJ2-3,TRBV9,CASSVGPRGVTDTQYF,TGTGCCAGCAGCGTCGGCCCACGGGGGGTCACAGATACGCAGTATTTT
NA,NA,TRBJ1-6,TRBV18,CASSSSGANSPLHF,TGTGCCAGCTCATCTTCCGGGGCGAATTCACCCCTCCACTTT
NA,NA,TRBJ2-5,TRBV7-9,CASSLVGAPPETQYF,TGTGCCAGCAGCTTAGTGGGGGCGCCACCGGAGACCCAGTACTTC
once,TRBD2,TRBJ2-7,TRBV5-4,CASSPGLAGGEYF,TGTGCCAGCAGCCCGGGACTAGCGGGGGGGGAGTACTTC
few,NA,TRBJ2-2,TRBV6-5,CASFPLVSPTGELFF,TGTGCCAGCTTTCCCCTAGTGAGTCCAACCGGGGAGCTGTTTTTT
NA,NA,TRBJ2-1,TRBV5-6,CASSLSGGPYNEQFF,TGTGCCAGCAGCTTGTCCGGGGGGCCCTACAATGAGCAGTTCTTC
NA,TRBD1,TRBJ2-5,TRBV10-1,CASSALTGAGETQYF,TGCGCCAGCAGTGCCTTGACAGGGGCTGGAGAGACCCAGTACTTC
NA,NA,TRBJ2-7,TRBV23-1,CASSQSYRDIRAYEQYF,TGCGCCAGCAGTCAATCCTACAGGGATATTAGGGCCTACGAGCAATACTTC
NA,TRBD1,TRBJ1-4,TRBV25-1,CASTDRGTGEKLFF,TGTGCCAGCACCGACCGCGGGACAGGGGAAAAACTGTTTTTT
NA,TRBD1,TRBJ1-1,TRBV7-8,CASSLDRGHNTEAFF,TGTGCCAGCAGCTTAGACAGGGGACATAACACTGAAGCTTTCTTT
NA,NA,TRBJ2-7,TRBV19,CASSKRDLNEQYF,TGTGCCAGTAGTAAGCGCGATCTAAACGAGCAGTACTTC
NA,NA,TRBJ1-1,TRBV4-2,CASSQYQGYTEAFF,TGTGCCAGCAGCCAATATCAGGGCTACACTGAAGCTTTCTTT
NA,NA,TRBJ1-2,TRBV6-5,CASSPGSTNYGYTF,TGTGCCAGCAGTCCGGGATCCACTAACTATGGCTACACCTTC
NA,TRBD1,TRBJ1-3,TRBV7-3,CASSAGGTIYF,TGTGCCAGCAGCGCAGGGGGCACCATATATTTT
few,NA,TRBJ2-3,TRBV4-3,CASSQVQLDTQYF,TGCGCCAGCAGCCAGGTTCAGCTTGATACGCAGTATTTT
NA,NA,TRBJ1-1,TRBV5-1,CASSLRGDGEAFF,TGCGCCAGCAGCTTGAGGGGGGATGGTGAAGCTTTCTTT
NA,NA,TRBJ1-4,TRBV5-6,CASSESTGFVGEKLFF,TGTGCCAGCAGCGAGAGTACAGGGTTCGTGGGTGAAAAACTGTTTTTT
NA,NA,TRBJ2-3,TRBV15,CATSRVGADTQYF,TGTGCCACCAGCAGAGTAGGGGCAGATACGCAGTATTTT
few,NA,TRBJ2-7,TRBV6-6,CASWPGSYEQYF,TGTGCCAGCTGGCCCGGGTCCTACGAGCAGTACTTC
once,NA,TRBJ2-1,TRBV7-9,CASSLVDYGGSSYNEQFF,TGTGCCAGCAGCTTAGTCGATTACGGAGGGAGCTCCTACAATGAGCAGTTCTTC